This passage covers 29 T cell receptor beta chains from one sample sequenced in a study of tumor-infiltrating lymphocytes in oesophageal squamous cell carcinoma. TCRdb reanalysed the PCR reads using MiXCR and keeps one entry per CDR3 protein. The sample has tens of thousands of distinct CDR3 sequences; around 33% are singletons. Input material: esophageal tumor tissue. These receptors originate from a male donor with esophageal squamous cell carcinoma.

This clonotype is categorized as medium-sized. The chain joins TRBV7-6 to TRBJ2-5, with 9 bases matching TRBD1. V shed 4 bases and J 4 bases; nucleotides not matched to a gene: 7. CDR1 is SGHVS and CDR2 is FNYEAQ in the germline V gene. This CDR3 comprises 15 residues. CDR3 loop: CASSSVPGQGETQYF. The CDR3 DNA reads as TGTGCCAGCAGCTCCGTCCCGGGACAGGGAGAGACCCAGTACTTC.

This clonotype was found many times. This sequence joins TRBV28 and TRBJ2-3, with D possibly matching TRBD1 (5 bases). The ends were cut back, 4 bases at V and 2 bases at J, with 10 bases in the middle. The CDR3 sequence is 14 residues long. The germline V gene encodes CDR1 MDHEN and CDR2 SYDVKM. The CDR3 sequence is CASSSGQHTDTQYF. CDR3 in DNA: TGTGCCAGCAGTTCTGGACAACACACAGATACGCAGTATTTT.

The CDR3 here is CASRLTGTFYGEQYF. DNA of the CDR3: TGTGCCAGCAGGCTTACCGGGACGTTTTACGGCGAGCAGTACTTC. The chain couples TRBV7-3 to TRBJ2-3; D is perhaps TRBD1 or TRBD2 (5 bases each). With the DNA end fitting TRBJ2-7 better, the J assignment may be wrong. The germline V gene encodes CDR1 SGHTA and CDR2 FQGTGA. The CDR3 consists of 15 residues.

The V gene is TRBV4-1, the J gene TRBJ2-5, with 7 bases fitting TRBD1. The J call may be incorrect, as the DNA end agrees better with TRBJ2-7. The germline CDR1 and CDR2 sequences are MGHRA and YSYEKL. The CDR3 covers 15 residues. In nucleotides, the CDR3 is TGCGCCAGCAGCCCAGGGGCAGGGGGACCTTACGAGCAGTACTTC. Its translation: CASSPGAGGPYEQYF.

In its sample, this clonotype was seen many times. The V call is TRBV5-1, the J call TRBJ2-1; 9 bases line up with TRBD1. From germline, CDR1 is SGHRS and CDR2 YFSETQ. This CDR3 region has 15 residues. V shed 4 bases and J 7 bases; nucleotides not matched to a gene: 9. The CDR3 sequence is CASSPVDRGSNEQFF. CDR3 in DNA: TGCGCCAGCAGCCCGGTGGACAGGGGTTCAAATGAGCAGTTCTTC.

This clonotype occurred many times. The chain is built from TRBV28 and TRBJ1-4; possibly TRBD1 for D (5 bases). Germline CDR1 is MDHEN and CDR2 is SYDVKM. This CDR3 is 13 amino acids long. V gave up 8 bases and J gave up 3 bases, with 10 bases separating them. CDR3 DNA: TGTGCCAGCCGGGACTCCCCTAATGAAAAACTGTTTTTT. Its translation: CASRDSPNEKLFF.

In this sample, this clonotype turned up many times. V is TRBV28 and J is TRBJ2-3, with 16 bases matching TRBD2. The CDR3 extends over 18 amino acids. Germline V gene sequence: CDR1 MDHEN, CDR2 SYDVKM. The V segment lost 5 bases and the J segment 6 bases; nucleotides outside the gene matches: 11. The CDR3 region is CASSPQGLAGGTADTQYF. CDR3 bases: TGTGCCAGCAGTCCGCAGGGACTAGCGGGAGGGACTGCCGATACGCAGTATTTT.

Only a few counts were recorded for this clonotype. The chain employs TRBV7-9 and TRBJ2-7; D possibly corresponds to TRBD2 (6 bases). The CDR3 is 14 residues long. The germline V gene has CDR1 SEHNR and CDR2 FQNEAQ (reference sequence). Trimming took 4 bases from V and 0 from J, leaving 10 bases between them. CDR3 in DNA: TGTGCCAGCAGCTCCCGGGAGCGCTCCTACGAGCAGTACTTC. Residues: CASSSRERSYEQYF.

The rearrangement uses TRBV7-8 and TRBJ2-7; TRBD2 matches 9 bases. The end of the DNA aligns better with TRBJ2-5, so the J call may be wrong. The germline V gene encodes CDR1 SGHVS and CDR2 FQNEAQ. This CDR3 region has 15 residues. In DNA, the CDR3 is TGTGCCAGCAGTCCCCCGGGACTAGCCAAAGAGACCCAGTACTTC. Translating gives CASSPPGLAKETQYF.

This clonotype was recorded at least ten times. The chain carries TRBV5-5 and TRBJ2-7; the D is unclear. Germline assignment: CDR1 SGHKS and CDR2 YYEKEE (reference sequence). The CDR3 has 13 amino acids. Trimming took 4 bases from V and 1 from J, leaving 9 bases between them. For the CDR3, the DNA is TGTGCCAGCAGCCGGGCCCATTCCTACGAGCAGTACTTC. It yields the protein CASSRAHSYEQYF.

This clonotype was seen a handful of times. This chain uses TRBV7-2 with TRBJ2-2; D is unresolved. This CDR3 is 15 amino acids long. CDR1 and CDR2 (germline): SGHTA, FQGNSA. Trimming took 2 bases from V and 3 from J, leaving 10 bases between them. The CDR3 is CASSLSYEYTGELFF. For the CDR3, the DNA is TGTGCCAGCAGCTTATCCTATGAATACACCGGGGAGCTGTTTTTT.

The chain employs TRBV6-4 and TRBJ2-2; 15 positions match TRBD2. The CDR3 has 20 amino acids. CDR1 and CDR2 from the germline V gene are MRHNA and SNTAGT. With 3 bases clipped from V and 5 bases from J, the junction kept 13 bases outside the gene matches. The CDR3 nucleotides are TGTGCCAGCAGTGAATCTCCGGGACTAGCGGGAGGTCGTAGGACCGGGGAGCTGTTTTTT. This encodes CASSESPGLAGGRRTGELFF.

The CDR3 DNA is TGTGCCAGCATTTCCGGGGGGGCATACGAGCAGTACTTC. Translation: CASISGGAYEQYF. V gene TRBV28 combines with J gene TRBJ2-7, with 8 positions matching TRBD2. V shed 7 bases, J shed 4 bases, and the junction held 6 bases outside the gene matches. CDR3 size: 13 residues. CDR1 is MDHEN, CDR2 SYDVKM, per germline.

Remarks on this clonotype: The conserved final phenylalanine or tryptophan is absent from the CDR3, which likely points to a read error. Because the CDR3's place on the DNA is in doubt, the DNA is left out and the CDR3 is given as listed by TCRdb. The gene calls are TRBV7-2 and TRBJ2-3; the table calls TRBD1, which could not be checked here. The germline V gene encodes CDR1 SGHTA and CDR2 FQGNSA. Counting both end residues, the CDR3 totals 16 amino acids. CDR3 amino acids: CASSLQGAGYGYTFGP.

This chain joins TRBV7-6 and TRBJ2-3, with a tentative D call TRBD1 (5 bases). CDR3 size: 15 residues. In germline, CDR1 is SGHVS, CDR2 FNYEAQ. Trimming took 3 bases from V and 2 from J, leaving 12 bases between them. The chain's CDR3 is CASSLGRVVTDTQYF. DNA for the CDR3: TGTGCCAGCAGCTTGGGCAGGGTGGTCACAGATACGCAGTATTTT.

This clonotype was picked up a small number of times. Because the CDR3 is missing its conserved closing phenylalanine or tryptophan, this is likely a read error. It is unclear where the CDR3 begins or ends on the DNA, so no DNA is shown, and the CDR3 is as TCRdb lists it. V usage is TRBV7-9 and J usage is TRBJ2-5; the listed D gene, TRBD1, was not tested against the DNA. The CDR3 adds up to 18 amino acids, both ends counted. Germline V gene lookup returns CDR1 SEHNR and CDR2 FQNEAQ (reference sequence). The CDR3 loop reads CASSWSGGRSNYGYTFGS.

This clonotype was detected many times. The chain uses TRBV28 and TRBJ2-7; 7 bases agree with TRBD2. Germline V CDR1 and CDR2: MDHEN, SYDVKM. The V and J ends lost 6 bases and 3 bases, in that order; junction bases with no gene match: 8. The CDR3 sequence is 14 residues long. The CDR3 reads CASRPAGTNYEQYF. The CDR3 DNA sequence: TGTGCCAGCAGACCCGCCGGGACTAACTACGAGCAGTACTTC.

In its sample, this clonotype was seen many times. The rearrangement joins TRBV7-3 to TRBJ2-7; a weak D match, TRBD2 (5 bases). V was trimmed by 5 bases and J by 2 bases, leaving 13 bases between them. Germline values: CDR1 SGHTA, CDR2 FQGTGA. This CDR3 spans 14 amino acids. As DNA, the CDR3 is TGTGCCAGCAGCCCTAGCAGCGGCCCCTACGAGCAGTACTTC. It translates to CASSPSSGPYEQYF.

This clonotype was picked up a small number of times. No conserved phenylalanine or tryptophan ends this CDR3, so it is likely a read error. The DNA is omitted, as the CDR3 cannot be located on it reliably, and the CDR3 follows TCRdb's listing. The chain links TRBV6-1 to TRBJ2-5; TRBD1, the table's D call, lacks a check against the DNA. The CDR3 region is 17 residues in length, termini included. Germline V gives CDR1 MNHNS, CDR2 SASEGT. CDR3 loop: CASSDRTGANYGYTFGS.

This clonotype is labeled medium-sized. CDR3 in amino acids: CASSTDSYYGYTF. The DNA for the CDR3 is TGTGCCAGCAGCACCGACTCTTACTATGGCTACACCTTC. V and J are TRBV7-3 and TRBJ1-2, with D uncertain. The germline V gene encodes CDR1 SGHTA and CDR2 FQGTGA. Trimming cost V 5 bases and J 3 bases, with 10 bases left between them. The CDR3 contains 13 residues.

The chain joins TRBV7-6 to TRBJ1-3; D is perhaps TRBD1 (5 bases). V was shortened by 5 bases and J by 2 bases, with 16 bases between the two germline ends. CDR3 size: 16 residues. The V gene's germline CDR1 is SGHVS and CDR2 FNYEAQ. CDR3 DNA sequence: TGTGCCAGCAGCACCAGGGCCCCTGAGACTGGAAACACCATATATTTT. Residues: CASSTRAPETGNTIYF. Combining the CDR3 with reference TRBV7-6 and TRBJ1-3 gives the whole variable domain GAGVSQSPRYKVTKRGQDVALRCDPISGHVSLYWYRQALGQGPEFLTYFNYEAQQDKSGLPNDRFSAERPEGSISTLTIQRTEQRDSAMYRCASSTRAPETGNTIYFGEGSWLTVV.

This clonotype was observed at least ten times. This chain links TRBV5-1 with TRBJ1-4, with D possibly matching TRBD1 (6 bases). With 5 bases removed from V and 2 bases from J, the gap between germline ends came to 10 bases. In germline, CDR1 is SGHRS, CDR2 YFSETQ. The length of the CDR3 is 14 residues. CDR3 sequence reads: CASSPGQTNEKLFF. As DNA, the CDR3 is TGCGCCAGCAGTCCCGGACAGACTAATGAAAAACTGTTTTTT.

This chain links TRBV7-8 with TRBJ1-5; no definite D call. Trimming left V 5 bases short and J 7 bases short, with 18 bases between. Germline CDR1 SGHVS, CDR2 FQNEAQ. This CDR3 contains 15 residues. The CDR3 DNA follows: TGTGCCAGCAGCCCACTGACCGGACCCGGACAGCCCCAGCATTTT. Protein product: CASSPLTGPGQPQHF.

This clonotype was seen at least ten times. The chain couples TRBV5-6 to TRBJ2-7; D gene uncertain. The V end was cut by 3 bases, the J end by 0 bases, with 16 bases between. This CDR3 region has 16 residues. Germline CDR1 and CDR2: SGHDT and YYEEEE. CDR3 DNA sequence: TGTGCCAGCAGCTCGTTGACTCGGTGGGGCTCCTACGAGCAGTACTTC. It codes for CASSSLTRWGSYEQYF.

About this clonotype itself: As the CDR3 is not closed by the conserved phenylalanine or tryptophan, this likely results from a read error. The DNA is omitted, as the CDR3 cannot be located on it reliably, and the CDR3 follows TCRdb's listing. The chain recombines TRBV7-6 with TRBJ2-6; TRBD2, the table's D call, was not compared with the DNA. Germline CDR1 is SGHVS and CDR2 is FNYEAQ. The length of the CDR3 is 17 amino acids, counting both ends. The CDR3 sequence: CASSARAGGLTEQYFGP.

V usage is TRBV7-9 and J usage is TRBJ1-1; 14 positions match TRBD2. The last part of the DNA fits TRBJ2-1 better; the J call may be wrong. The CDR3 covers 15 residues. CDR1 and CDR2 from the germline V gene are SEHNR and FQNEAQ (reference sequence). The CDR3 sequence: CASSFGLAGGKEQFF. CDR3 nucleotide sequence: TGTGCCAGCAGCTTCGGACTAGCGGGAGGAAAGGAGCAGTTCTTC.

This clonotype has at least ten counts. The rearrangement joins TRBV27 to TRBJ2-3; D not certain. With 7 bases removed from V and 2 bases from J, the gap between germline ends came to 13 bases. The CDR3 extends over 14 amino acids. The germline V gene encodes CDR1 MNHEY and CDR2 SMNVEV (reference sequence). DNA for the CDR3: TGTGCCAGCACTAGGAAGGGAATCACAGATACGCAGTATTTT. It codes for CASTRKGITDTQYF.

As concerns this clonotype: This clone may be a read error of a much larger clone one base away. The rearrangement links TRBV27 to TRBJ2-1, with 11 nucleotides matching TRBD2. The CDR3 consists of 18 residues. Germline V gene sequence: CDR1 MNHEY, CDR2 SMNVEV (reference sequence). Trimming took 5 bases from V and 10 from J; bases not matched to a gene: 19. CDR3 sequence: CASSQLPGLAGRPYEQFF. The CDR3, as DNA: TGTGCCAGCAGTCAACTACCTGGACTAGCGGGCCGCCCCTACGAGCAGTTCTTC.

In this sample, this clonotype turned up many times. V is TRBV6-1 and J is TRBJ1-1, with 8 bases matching TRBD1. This CDR3 comprises 17 residues. Germline CDR1 is MNHNS and CDR2 is SASEGT. Trimming cost V 4 bases and J 1 base; bases outside gene matches: 11. The CDR3 spells CASSGRRQGAGNTEAFF. Here the CDR3 DNA reads TGTGCCAGCAGTGGACGACGGCAGGGGGCAGGGAACACTGAAGCTTTCTTT.